The clone carrying this T cell receptor beta chain was recorded only once. Only in-frame clones appear in the TCRdb table, and some are missing; sequencing was by immunoSEQ multiplex PCR. The sample carries 40,000 or so clones, 80% to 90% recorded once. The sample belongs to a study of blood T cell repertoires in COVID-19. Turning to the study itself: Whether acute or convalescent, the COVID-19 samples came from the United States, Italy and Spain.

The sample comprised peripheral blood. The clonotype comes from a man aged 35-49 years with active COVID-19.

The CDR3 DNA follows: TGTGCCAGCAGGGGGACAGGGGGGGTCGTGAACACTGAAGCTTTCTTT. Its protein is CASRGTGGVVNTEAFF. This chain joins TRBV27 and TRBJ1-1; TRBD1 matches 11 bases. With 6 bases clipped from V and 0 bases from J, the junction kept 6 bases outside the gene matches. This CDR3 has 16 amino acids. Germline V gene sequence: CDR1 MNHEY, CDR2 SMNVEV (reference sequence).